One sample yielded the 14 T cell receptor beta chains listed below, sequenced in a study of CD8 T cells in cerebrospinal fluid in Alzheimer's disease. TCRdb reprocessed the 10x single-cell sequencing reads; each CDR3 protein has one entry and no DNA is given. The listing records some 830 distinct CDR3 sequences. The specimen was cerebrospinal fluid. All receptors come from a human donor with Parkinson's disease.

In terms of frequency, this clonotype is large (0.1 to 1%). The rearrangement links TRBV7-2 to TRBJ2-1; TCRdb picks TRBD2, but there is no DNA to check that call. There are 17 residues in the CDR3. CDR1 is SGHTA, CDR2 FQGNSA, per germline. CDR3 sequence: CASSFGSGGRLYNEQFF. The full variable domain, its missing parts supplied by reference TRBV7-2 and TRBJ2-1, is GAGVSQSPSNKVTEKGKDVELRCDPISGHTALYWYRQSLGQGLEFLIYFQGNSAPDKSGLPSDRFSAERTGGSVSTLTIQRTQQEDSAVYLCASSFGSGGRLYNEQFFGPGTRLTVL.

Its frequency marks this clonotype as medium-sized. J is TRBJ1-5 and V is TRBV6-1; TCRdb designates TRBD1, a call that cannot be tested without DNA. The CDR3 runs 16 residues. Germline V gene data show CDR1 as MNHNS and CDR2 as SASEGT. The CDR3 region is CASSELDRARNQPQHF.

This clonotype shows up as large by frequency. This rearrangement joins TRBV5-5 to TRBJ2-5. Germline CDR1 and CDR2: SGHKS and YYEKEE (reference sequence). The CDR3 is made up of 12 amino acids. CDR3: CASSLEQETQYF.

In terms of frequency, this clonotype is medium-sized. The CDR3 spells CSVEVAGGQTQYF. V is TRBV29-1 and J is TRBJ2-5; the TCRdb D gene call, TRBD2, has no DNA to confirm it. Germline V lookup: CDR1 SQVTM, CDR2 ANQGSEA. CDR3 size: 13 residues.

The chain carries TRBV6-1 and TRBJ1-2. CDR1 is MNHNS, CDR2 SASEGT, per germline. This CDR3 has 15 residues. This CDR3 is CASRRLTDSWDGYTF.

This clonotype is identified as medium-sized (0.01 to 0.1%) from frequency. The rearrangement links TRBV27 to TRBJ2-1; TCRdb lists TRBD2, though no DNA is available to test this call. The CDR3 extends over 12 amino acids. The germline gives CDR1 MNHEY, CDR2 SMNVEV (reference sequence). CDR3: CASGRPPGEQFF.

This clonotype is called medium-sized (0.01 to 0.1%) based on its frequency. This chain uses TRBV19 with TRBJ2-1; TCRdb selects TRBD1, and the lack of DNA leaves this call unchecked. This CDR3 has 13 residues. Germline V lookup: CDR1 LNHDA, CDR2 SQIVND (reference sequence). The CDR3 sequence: CASSMIGGIEQFF.

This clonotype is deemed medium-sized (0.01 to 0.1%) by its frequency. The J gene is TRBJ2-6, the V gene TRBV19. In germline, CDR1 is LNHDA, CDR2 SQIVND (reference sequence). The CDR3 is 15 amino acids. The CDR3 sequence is CASSPTGSGANVLTF.

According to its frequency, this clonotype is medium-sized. This CDR3 is CASSNTGTSGSGELFF. The rearrangement joins TRBV7-2 to TRBJ2-2; without DNA, the TCRdb call of TRBD2 cannot be checked. Germline assignment: CDR1 SGHTA and CDR2 FQGNSA. This CDR3 is 16 amino acids long.

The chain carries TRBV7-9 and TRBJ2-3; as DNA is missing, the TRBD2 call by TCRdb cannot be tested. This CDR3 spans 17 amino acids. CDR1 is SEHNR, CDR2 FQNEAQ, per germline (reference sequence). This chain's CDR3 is CASSSGQAGDRTDTQYF.

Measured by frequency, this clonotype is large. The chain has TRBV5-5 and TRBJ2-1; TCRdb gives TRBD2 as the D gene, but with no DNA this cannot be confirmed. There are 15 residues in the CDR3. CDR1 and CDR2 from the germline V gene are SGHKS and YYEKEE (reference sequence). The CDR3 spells CASSLNSGSNNEQFF. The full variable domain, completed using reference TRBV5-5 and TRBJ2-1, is DAGVTQSPTHLIKTRGQQVTLRCSPISGHKSVSWYQQVLGQGPQFIFQYYEKEERGRGNFPDRFSARQFPNYSSELNVNALLLGDSALYLCASSLNSGSNNEQFFGPGTRLTVL.

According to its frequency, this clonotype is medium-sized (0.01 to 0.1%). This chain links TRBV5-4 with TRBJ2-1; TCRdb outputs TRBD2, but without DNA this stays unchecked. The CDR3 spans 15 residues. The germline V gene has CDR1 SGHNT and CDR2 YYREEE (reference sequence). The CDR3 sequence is CASSPELAGVLEQFF.

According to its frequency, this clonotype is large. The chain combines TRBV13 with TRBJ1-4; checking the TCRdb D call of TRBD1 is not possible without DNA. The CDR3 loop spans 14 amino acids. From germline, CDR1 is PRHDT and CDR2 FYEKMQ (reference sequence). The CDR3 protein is CASSDTGKGEKLFF.

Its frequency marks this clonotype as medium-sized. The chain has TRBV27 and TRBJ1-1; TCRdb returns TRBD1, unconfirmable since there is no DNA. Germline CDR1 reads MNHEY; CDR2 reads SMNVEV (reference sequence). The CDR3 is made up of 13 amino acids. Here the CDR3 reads CASSSRGVTEAFF.